These 11 T cell receptor beta chains were all obtained from the same sample, sequenced in a study of regulatory T cells in long-lasting Graves disease. Documented time point: newly diagnosed GD, antithyroid drugs for less than 3 months. The TCR library was made from RNA that had been extracted from PBMCs in TRIzol. Construction of TCR beta libraries relied on iRepertoire HTBI primers and on Arm-PCR targeting CDR3 regions. TCRdb analysed the multiplex PCR reads with MiXCR anew, one entry per CDR3 protein. The repertoire has about 450,000 distinct CDR3 sequences, roughly 15% of them found once; the top ten carry around 11%. The same sample was also used in a study of T cells in Graves' hyperthyroidism and ophthalmopathy.

The specimen was peripheral blood mononuclear cells (PBMCs), collected at new diagnosis, from a patient treated with antithyroid drugs. The receptor set was obtained from a woman aged 25 to 45 with Graves disease.

As regards this clonotype: A much larger clone sits a single nucleotide away, making a read error possible. The chain has TRBV28 and TRBJ2-5, with TRBD1 as a possible D gene (6 bases). The germline V gene has CDR1 MDHEN and CDR2 SYDVKM. The CDR3 is 14 amino acids. CDR3 coding DNA: TGTGCCAGCAGTTCCAGGGGCCCCGGAGAGACCCGGTACTTC. It encodes CASSSRGPGETRYF. The full variable domain, completed using reference TRBV28 and TRBJ2-5, is DVKVTQSSRYLVKRTGEKVFLECVQDMDHENMFWYRQDPGLGLRLIYFSYDVKMKEKGDIPEGYSVSREKKERFSLILESASTNQTSMYLCASSSRGPGETRYFGPGTRLLVL.

This clonotype was counted between two and nine times. DNA of the CDR3: TGTGCCAGTTCTCTAGCGGGAGGCGGCGAGCAGTACTTC. Translation: CASSLAGGGEQYF. The chain carries TRBV6-1 and TRBJ2-7; TRBD2 aligns across 11 bases. CDR1 is MNHNS and CDR2 is SASEGT in the germline V gene. Unmatched junction bases numbered 7, after V lost 9 bases and J lost 6 bases. The CDR3 consists of 13 residues.

This clonotype was found a few times. The rearrangement uses TRBV20-1 and TRBJ2-3; the D is unclear. This CDR3 region has 11 residues. Germline lookup yields CDR1 DFQATT and CDR2 SNEGSKA (reference sequence). V dropped 6 bases and J dropped 6 bases, with 10 bases sitting between them. The CDR3 DNA is TGCAGTGCCCCCCCCTCGGATACGCAGTATTTT. Its protein is CSAPPSDTQYF.

This rearrangement joins TRBV6-5 to TRBJ2-2; 8 bases map to TRBD1. CDR3 length: 17 amino acids. The ends lost 2 bases at V and 3 bases at J; junction bases unmatched: 8. From germline, CDR1 is MNHEY and CDR2 SVGAGI. Here the CDR3 reads CASSYRVTGDYTGELFF. DNA of the CDR3: TGTGCCAGCAGTTACCGGGTGACAGGGGATTACACCGGGGAGCTGTTTTTT.

This clonotype was detected many times. The rearrangement uses TRBV11-2 and TRBJ2-7; TRBD2 agrees at 8 bases. With V trimmed by 2 bases and J by 3 bases, 6 bases remained unmatched. CDR1 and CDR2 (germline): SGHAT, FQNNGV. This CDR3 is built from 15 residues. The CDR3 DNA reads as TGTGCCAGCAGCTTATTCGACAGCGGGAGCTACGAGCAGTACTTC. Amino acids: CASSLFDSGSYEQYF.

This clonotype was picked up one time. This may arise from a read error, as a much more abundant clone is one base away. The chain links TRBV5-6 to TRBJ2-3; 8 positions match TRBD1. Germline V gene sequence: CDR1 SGHDT, CDR2 YYEEEE. The CDR3 consists of 15 residues. As DNA, the CDR3 is TGTTCCAGCAGCTTCGGGACAGGAACCACAGATACGCAGTATTTT. It codes for CSSSFGTGTTDTQYF.

This clonotype was detected many times. Here the CDR3 reads CASSLGGRHQPQHF. The CDR3 DNA reads TGTGCCAGCAGCTTAGGAGGGAGACATCAGCCCCAGCATTTT. V and J are TRBV13 and TRBJ1-5; D remains unclear. The length of the CDR3 is 14 residues. The germline V gene has CDR1 PRHDT and CDR2 FYEKMQ (reference sequence). V was trimmed by 0 bases and J by 5 bases, leaving 8 bases between them.

The J gene is TRBJ2-1, the V gene TRBV6-1; tentatively, D is TRBD2 (5 bases). Germline lookup yields CDR1 MNHNS and CDR2 SASEGT. V lost 5 bases, J lost 6 bases, and 20 bases lay in between. This CDR3 region has 16 residues. For the CDR3, the DNA is TGTGCCAGCAGTTACCCGGCGGCGACCAGCGGCAATGAGCAGTTCTTC. Protein sequence: CASSYPAATSGNEQFF.

At least ten counts were recorded for this clonotype. The rearrangement uses TRBV7-2 and TRBJ1-4; D gene uncertain. This CDR3 region has 10 residues. With 8 bases removed from V and 10 bases from J, the gap between germline ends came to 8 bases. Germline V CDR1 and CDR2: SGHTA, FQGNSA. The CDR3 spells CASGSGKLFF. The CDR3 DNA sequence: TGTGCCAGCGGGTCCGGAAAACTGTTTTTT.

This clonotype was detected a few times. The gene calls are TRBV6-2 or TRBV6-3 and TRBJ2-5, with D tentatively TRBD2 (5 bases). Germline V CDR1 and CDR2: MNHEY, SVGEGT. This CDR3 comprises 13 residues. V was clipped by 8 bases and J by 5 bases, with 15 bases between them. The chain's CDR3 is CASVRNRRETQYF. The CDR3 nucleotides are TGTGCCAGCGTTAGGAACCGGAGGGAGACCCAGTACTTC.

This clonotype was counted at least ten times. V and J are TRBV12-3 or TRBV12-4 and TRBJ1-5; the match to TRBD1 covers 9 bases. V was pared by 5 bases and J by 12 bases, with 14 bases of the junction left unmatched. CDR3 length: 15 residues. CDR3 nucleotide sequence: TGTGCCAGCAGTAAGGACAGGGGCAACACCGGGAACCAGCATTTT. Residues: CASSKDRGNTGNQHF.